These T cell receptor beta chains were read from a single sample in a study of regulatory T cells in long-lasting Graves disease. TCRdb independently ran MiXCR on the multiplex PCR reads; one entry per CDR3 protein. The table includes 400,000 or so distinct CDR3 sequences, less than 25% detected once. Here the sequenced sample was peripheral blood mononuclear cells (PBMCs), taken when the disease was refractory, from a patient treated with antithyroid drugs. These receptors were obtained from a female donor with Graves disease. Each CDR3 is given without its conserved first and last residue. Not all rows give a size; the values are once, few, many and, for expanded clones, a class.

j_call clone_size cdr3_length v_call cdr3_aa
TRBJ2-7 many 12 TRBV19 ASSIDGDSSGQY
TRBJ2-2 NA 16 TRBV12-3/TRBV12-4 ASSPRARFGENTGELF
TRBJ2-7 few 10 TRBV20-1 SVMTASYEQY
TRBJ2-7 NA 14 TRBV7-9 ASSSPRGGFSYEQY
TRBJ1-1 many 12 TRBV6-5 ASSYRQVATEAF
TRBJ2-6 NA 13 TRBV28 ASSPYLSGANVLT
TRBJ2-5 NA 14 TRBV11-2 ASSSPPGTAQETQY
TRBJ2-7 many 12 TRBV11-2 ASSTYRGTYEQY
TRBJ2-7 many 12 TRBV7-2 ASSSLTSGYEQY
TRBJ2-7 NA 11 TRBV30 AWRGTGHYEQY
TRBJ2-1 NA 14 TRBV4-1 ASSQYRDRVKNEQF
TRBJ1-5 NA 11 TRBV20-1 STGTGSNQPQH
TRBJ1-5 many 11 TRBV6-1 ASRLQGDQPQH
TRBJ2-1 few 18 TRBV14 ASSQDERLAGSFSYNEQF
TRBJ2-5 many 11 TRBV28 ASRGGSQETQY
TRBJ2-3 NA 12 TRBV12-3/TRBV12-4 ASSYTGGGDTQY
TRBJ2-7 NA 12 TRBV5-6 ASSHPDNSYEQY
TRBJ1-1 NA 12 TRBV27 ASSFTGPGTEAF
TRBJ1-1 few 11 TRBV5-6 ASSLDEYTEAF
TRBJ1-1 NA 11 TRBV5-1 ASSFNRGSEAF
TRBJ1-5 many 13 TRBV7-2 ASSLVGGSNQPQH
TRBJ2-6 NA 16 TRBV7-2 ASSLRPRMLSGANVLT
TRBJ1-1 few 9 TRBV29-1 SVGQGHEAF
TRBJ1-2 many 11 TRBV29-1 SVRQSPSYGYT
TRBJ2-7 many 13 TRBV27 ASSFLGPSSYEQY
TRBJ1-2 few 11 TRBV29-1 STWTGEDYGYT
TRBJ1-1 NA 10 TRBV6-4 ASSDGNGEAF
TRBJ2-7 NA 17 TRBV7-2 AGSLESPGARPSPYEQY
TRBJ1-5 many 11 TRBV12-3/TRBV12-4 ASSRDRSQPQH
TRBJ2-7 NA 11 TRBV27 ASSLTTGHEQY
TRBJ2-5 NA 14 TRBV7-9 ASSLARDGGQETQY
TRBJ1-1 many 11 TRBV28 ASSTTGQTEAF
TRBJ2-5 few 9 TRBV29-1 SVDQGETQY
TRBJ2-2 few 14 TRBV20-1 SARDLPPRGTGELF
TRBJ1-1 medium-sized 15 TRBV27 ASSTIDFLGGETEAF
TRBJ2-6 many 15 TRBV28 ASGGSGKTSGANVLT
TRBJ2-7 many 12 TRBV5-8 ASHNPGSSYEQY
TRBJ2-7 few 14 TRBV5-6 ASSLLSTGGRYEQY
TRBJ2-5 few 11 TRBV20-1 SARANLQETQY
TRBJ1-4 many 15 TRBV2 ASTHRGQGWNNEKLF
TRBJ2-5 many 11 TRBV29-1 SVPGLGRETQY
TRBJ2-5 few 9 TRBV3-1 ASSQDGGQY
TRBJ2-7 few 15 TRBV28 ASRGGTGTFNSYEQY
TRBJ1-4 many 14 TRBV6-1 ASSLGQAGGMGKLF
TRBJ2-4 few 14 TRBV5-4 ASSLTGDLAKNIQY
TRBJ2-7 many 9 TRBV20-1 SAGQDYEQY
TRBJ1-1 NA 11 TRBV6-1 ASAGHMNTEAF
TRBJ2-7 many 11 TRBV6-1 ASSLLDSYEQY
TRBJ1-2 NA 13 TRBV9 ASSSQGTGGYGYT
TRBJ2-2 NA 14 TRBV7-9 ASSYTSYAGGTELF
TRBJ2-5 few 10 TRBV20-1 SAKRTIETQY
TRBJ1-5 many 15 TRBV11-1 ASSPRSDHYSNQPQH